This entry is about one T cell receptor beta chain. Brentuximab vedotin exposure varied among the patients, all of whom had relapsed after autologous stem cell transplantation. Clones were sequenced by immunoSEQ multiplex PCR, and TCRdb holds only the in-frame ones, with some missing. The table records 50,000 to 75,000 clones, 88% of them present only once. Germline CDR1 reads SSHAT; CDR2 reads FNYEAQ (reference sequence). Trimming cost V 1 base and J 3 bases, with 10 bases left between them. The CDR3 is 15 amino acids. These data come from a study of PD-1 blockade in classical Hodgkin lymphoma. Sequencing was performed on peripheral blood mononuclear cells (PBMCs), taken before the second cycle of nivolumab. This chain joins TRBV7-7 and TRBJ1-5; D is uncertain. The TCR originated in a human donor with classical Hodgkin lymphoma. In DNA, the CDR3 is TGTGCCAGCAGCTTAGACCGGGGAGTCAATCAGCCCCAGCATTTT. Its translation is CASSLDRGVNQPQHF.